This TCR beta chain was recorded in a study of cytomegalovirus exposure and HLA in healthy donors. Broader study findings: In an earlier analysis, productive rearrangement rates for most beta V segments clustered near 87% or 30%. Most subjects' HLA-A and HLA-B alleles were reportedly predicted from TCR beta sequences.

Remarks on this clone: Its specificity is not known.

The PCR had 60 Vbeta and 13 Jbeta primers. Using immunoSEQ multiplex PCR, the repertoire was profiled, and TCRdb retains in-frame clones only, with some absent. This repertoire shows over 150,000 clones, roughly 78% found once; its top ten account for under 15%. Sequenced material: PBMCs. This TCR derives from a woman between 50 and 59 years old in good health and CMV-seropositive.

This CDR3 reads CASSLDRGAEGYTF. For the CDR3, the DNA is TGTGCCAGCAGCTTGGACCGGGGGGCTGAGGGCTACACCTTC. The rearrangement links TRBV7-9 to TRBJ1-2; maybe TRBD1 (6 bases). The germline V gene encodes CDR1 SEHNR and CDR2 FQNEAQ (reference sequence). The CDR3 is 14 residues long. Trimming took off 3 bases at V and 8 bases at J, with 16 bases between the two ends.